Listed here are 15 T cell receptor beta chains from one sample, sequenced in a study of OX40 agonist ivuxolimab in advanced cancers. The library came from the immunoSEQ multiplex PCR assay. In TCRdb, the immuneACCESS table is reduced to in-frame sequences with V and J assigned. These tables do not hold every clone; where another copy was compared, an unresolved V gene accounts for under half, and the others remain unexplained. The sample includes more than 70,000 clones, with about 89% observed a single time. 1.5% to 2% of the sample is in the top ten clones. This specimen consisted of CD4+ or CD8+ T cells sorted from blood, obtained in a trial of the OX40 agonist ivuxolimab. The receptors here all came from an adult with an advanced solid tumor such as melanoma, head and neck, liver or kidney cancer.

This clone was counted once. V is TRBV19 and J is TRBJ2-7; D unclear. CDR3 size: 13 residues. The germline V gene has CDR1 LNHDA and CDR2 SQIVND (reference sequence). The V end lost 0 bases, the J end lost 6 bases, and 9 bases lay between the germline ends. The CDR3 region is CASSIDKGSEQYF. The CDR3, as DNA: TGTGCCAGTAGTATAGATAAGGGAAGCGAGCAGTACTTC.

The gene calls are TRBV14 and TRBJ1-4; D uncertain. With 6 bases removed from V and 6 bases from J, the gap between germline ends came to 17 bases. This CDR3 contains 15 residues. Germline V gives CDR1 SGHDN, CDR2 FVKESK. This CDR3 is CASRGRRERDEKLFF. In DNA, the CDR3 is TGTGCCAGCAGAGGACGGCGAGAACGGGATGAAAAACTGTTTTTT. Combining the CDR3 with reference TRBV14 and TRBJ1-4 gives the whole variable domain EAGVTQFPSHSVIEKGQTVTLRCDPISGHDNLYWYRRVMGKEIKFLLHFVKESKQDESGMPNNRFLAERTGGTYSTLKVQPAELEDSGVYFCASRGRRERDEKLFFGSGTQLSVL.

V and J are TRBV7-8 and TRBJ2-5; no definite D call. The CDR3 is 15 amino acids. V was pared by 6 bases and J by 2 bases, with 16 bases between. Germline V gives CDR1 SGHVS, CDR2 FQNEAQ. The DNA for the CDR3 is TGTGCCAGCAGACCCCCGGCGTTTGTACAAGAGACCCAGTACTTC. It codes for CASRPPAFVQETQYF.

This chain links TRBV4-2 with TRBJ2-5; 10 nucleotides match TRBD2. Germline V gives CDR1 LGHNA, CDR2 YNFKEQ. V shed 0 bases and J 0 bases; nucleotides not matched to a gene: 7. This CDR3 has 18 amino acids. The CDR3 DNA reads TGTGCCAGCAGCCAAGATTCCACTAGCGGGAAGTACCAAGAGACCCAGTACTTC. This codes for CASSQDSTSGKYQETQYF.

The chain employs TRBV5-6 and TRBJ2-1; 9 bases map to TRBD2. V lost 2 bases to trimming and J lost 2 bases; unmatched junction nucleotides: 2. The length of the CDR3 is 15 residues. Germline CDR1 SGHDT, CDR2 YYEEEE. CDR3 nucleotide sequence: TGTGCCAGCAGCTTAAGACTAGCGGCCTACAATGAGCAGTTCTTC. It codes for CASSLRLAAYNEQFF.

The V and J genes are TRBV5-6 and TRBJ1-6; D unresolved. The CDR3 extends over 11 amino acids. V lost 1 base to trimming and J lost 13 bases, with 6 bases between them. CDR1 and CDR2 (germline): SGHDT, YYEEEE. CDR3 coding DNA: TGTGCCAGCAGCTTGCAAGGGCCCCTCCACTTT. Translated: CASSLQGPLHF.

The gene calls are TRBV25-1 and TRBJ1-4; unclear D gene. V was trimmed by 8 bases and J by 5 bases, leaving 18 bases between them. The CDR3 totals 15 residues. Germline V gene sequence: CDR1 MGHDK, CDR2 SYGVNS. The CDR3 region is CASVGPTLSNEKLFF. CDR3 nucleotide sequence: TGTGCCAGCGTCGGACCAACGCTTTCGAATGAAAAACTGTTTTTT.

The chain uses TRBV5-4 and TRBJ2-3, with D uncertain. V was cut by 6 bases and J by 4 bases, with 18 bases left in between. In germline, CDR1 is SGHNT, CDR2 YYREEE (reference sequence). CDR3 length equals 15 residues. The CDR3 coding sequence is TGTGCCAGCAACCCCACACGGAGTGCCGCAGATACGCAGTATTTT. Protein: CASNPTRSAADTQYF.

V is TRBV27 and J is TRBJ2-7; maybe TRBD2 (6 bases). Germline CDR1 is MNHEY and CDR2 is SMNVEV (reference sequence). V lost 4 bases and J lost 0, with 10 bases in between. This CDR3 contains 14 residues. For the CDR3, the DNA is TGTGCCAGCAGTTGGAGGCGGGGCTCCTACGAGCAGTACTTC. Its translation is CASSWRRGSYEQYF.

The rearrangement uses TRBV19 and TRBJ2-2; TRBD1 might be the D (5 bases). The germline V gene has CDR1 LNHDA and CDR2 SQIVND (reference sequence). Trimming stripped 3 bases from V and 6 bases from J, with 8 bases between. The CDR3 runs to 13 residues. The CDR3 is CASSIQGSGELFF. CDR3 sequence (DNA): TGTGCCAGTAGTATCCAGGGATCCGGGGAGCTGTTTTTT.

The gene calls are TRBV10-3 and TRBJ2-1, with 12 bases aligning to TRBD2. CDR1 ENHRY and CDR2 SYGVKD come from the germline V gene. J lost 7 bases, V lost 4 bases, and 5 bases had no gene match. This CDR3 region has 15 residues. CDR3 nucleotides: TGTGCCATCAGTGCGCTAGCGGGAGGGATTAATGAGCAGTTCTTC. Its protein is CAISALAGGINEQFF.

The rearrangement links TRBV18 to TRBJ1-1, with 11 bases matching TRBD1. The CDR3 length is 16 residues. Germline lookup yields CDR1 KGHSH and CDR2 LQKENI. V shed 6 bases and J 3 bases; nucleotides not matched to a gene: 9. In DNA form, the CDR3 reads TGTGCCAGCTCGCCGGGACAGGGGGTTTCTTACACTGAAGCTTTCTTT. Protein product: CASSPGQGVSYTEAFF.

The chain is built from TRBV5-1 and TRBJ2-7; D not certain. Looked up from germline, CDR1 is SGHRS and CDR2 is YFSETQ. The CDR3 length is 14 residues. Between the trimmed V and J ends, which lost 5 bases and 0 bases, there was a span of 12 bases. In DNA, the CDR3 is TGCGCCAGCAGTATTCCCGACAACTCCTACGAGCAGTACTTC. Protein: CASSIPDNSYEQYF.

The chain joins TRBV5-1 to TRBJ2-7, with 14 bases aligning to TRBD2. The length of the CDR3 is 15 residues. The germline V gene has CDR1 SGHRS and CDR2 YFSETQ. Trimming took 2 bases from V and 5 from J; bases not matched to a gene: 3. The CDR3 DNA follows: TGCGCCAGCAGCTTTCGACTAGCGGGAGGGGACGAGCAGTACTTC. It yields the protein CASSFRLAGGDEQYF.

This chain joins TRBV6-6 and TRBJ2-7; D may be TRBD2 (6 bases). V dropped 6 bases and J dropped 0 bases, with 12 bases sitting between them. Germline V lookup: CDR1 MNHNY, CDR2 SVGAGI (reference sequence). The CDR3 is 14 residues long. The CDR3 sequence: CASRSLGGSYEQYF. The CDR3 nucleotides read TGTGCCAGCAGATCTCTGGGGGGCTCCTACGAGCAGTACTTC.